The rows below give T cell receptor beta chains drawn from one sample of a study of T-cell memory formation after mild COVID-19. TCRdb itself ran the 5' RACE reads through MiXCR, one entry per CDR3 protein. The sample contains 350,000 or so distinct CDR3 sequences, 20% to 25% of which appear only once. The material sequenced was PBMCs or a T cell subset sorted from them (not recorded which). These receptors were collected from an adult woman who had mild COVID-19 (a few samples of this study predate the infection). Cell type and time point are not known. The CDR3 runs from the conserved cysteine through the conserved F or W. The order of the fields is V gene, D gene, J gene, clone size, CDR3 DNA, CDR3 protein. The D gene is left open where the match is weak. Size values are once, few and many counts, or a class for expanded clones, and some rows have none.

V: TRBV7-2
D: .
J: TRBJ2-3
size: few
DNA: TGTGCCAGCAGCTTAGTGGCGGGTCTACAGACCGGCACAGATACGCAGTATTTT
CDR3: CASSLVAGLQTGTDTQYF

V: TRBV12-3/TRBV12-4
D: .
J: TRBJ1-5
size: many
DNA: TGTGCCAGCAGTTTCGGCAATCAGCCCCAGCATTTT
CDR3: CASSFGNQPQHF

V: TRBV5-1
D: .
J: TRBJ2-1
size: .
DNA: TGCGCCAGCACGGATAGCTCCTACAATGAGCAGTTCTTC
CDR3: CASTDSSYNEQFF

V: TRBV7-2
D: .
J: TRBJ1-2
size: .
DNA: TGTGCCAGCAGCTTTCAGGAGGGGGTCGGCGGCTACACCTTC
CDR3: CASSFQEGVGGYTF

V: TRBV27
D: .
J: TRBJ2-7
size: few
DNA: TGTGCCAGCAGTTCTTCAAGGCAGGGTAAAGGAGAGCAGTACTTC
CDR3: CASSSSRQGKGEQYF

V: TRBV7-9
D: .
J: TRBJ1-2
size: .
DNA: TGTGCCAGCAGCTCAAGATCACAGGAGAACTATGGCTACACCTTC
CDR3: CASSSRSQENYGYTF

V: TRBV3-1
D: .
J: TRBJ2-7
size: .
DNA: TGTGCCAGCAGCTACGACAGAGAATCCTACGAGCAGTACTTC
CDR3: CASSYDRESYEQYF

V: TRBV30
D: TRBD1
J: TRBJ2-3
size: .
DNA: TGTGCCTGGAGTGTACGGGGACAGGGGGCGCGGGATACGCAGTATTTT
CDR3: CAWSVRGQGARDTQYF

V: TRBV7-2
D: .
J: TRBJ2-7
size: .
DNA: TGTGCCAGCAGCTTTGCCATCGACGAGCAGTACTTC
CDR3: CASSFAIDEQYF

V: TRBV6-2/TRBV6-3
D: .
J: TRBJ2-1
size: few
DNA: TGTGCCAGCAGTCGCTACCGAGCGGTCCCCTCCTACAATGAGCAGTTCTTC
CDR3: CASSRYRAVPSYNEQFF

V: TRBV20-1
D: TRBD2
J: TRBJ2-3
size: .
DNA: TGCAGTGCTAGCCACTACGGACTAGCGGGAGCCGCAGATACGCAGTATTTT
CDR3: CSASHYGLAGAADTQYF

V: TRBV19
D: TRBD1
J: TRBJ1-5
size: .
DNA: TGTGCCGCCCGGCGGACAGGGTCGAGCAATCAGCCCCAGCATTTT
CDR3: CAARRTGSSNQPQHF

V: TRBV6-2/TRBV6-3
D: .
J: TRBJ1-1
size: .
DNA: TGTGCCAGCAGGGGCGGACGGGAAAGATTGGCTGAAGCTTTCTTT
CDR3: CASRGGRERLAEAFF

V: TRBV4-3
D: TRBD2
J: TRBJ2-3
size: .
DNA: TGCGCCAGCAGCCAAGGGGCGGGAGGGTATCGTGGAGATACGCAGTATTTT
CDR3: CASSQGAGGYRGDTQYF

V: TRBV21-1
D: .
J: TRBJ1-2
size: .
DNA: TGTGCCAGCAGCAAAGAGGTCAGGGGGCGATACTATGGCTACACCTTC
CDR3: CASSKEVRGRYYGYTF

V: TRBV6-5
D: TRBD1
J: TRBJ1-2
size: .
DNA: TGTGCCAGCAACCCCGGACAGGGGGCGCGAGGCTACACCTTC
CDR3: CASNPGQGARGYTF

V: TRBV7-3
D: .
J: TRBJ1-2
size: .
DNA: TGTGCCAGCAGTTACAATCAGGGGAGTGACTACACCTTC
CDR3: CASSYNQGSDYTF

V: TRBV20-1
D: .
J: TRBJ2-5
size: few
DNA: TGCAGTGCTAGAGGGGAGGCGGTGGAGACCCAGTACTTC
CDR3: CSARGEAVETQYF

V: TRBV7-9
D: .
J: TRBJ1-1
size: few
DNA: TGTGCCAGCAGCTTAGCGCTAGGGGTCACTGAAGCTTTCTTT
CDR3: CASSLALGVTEAFF

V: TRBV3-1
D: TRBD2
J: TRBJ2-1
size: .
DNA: TGTGCCAGCAGCCCCGCGTCGGGGGGGGCCCCTTCGAATGAGCAGTTCTTC
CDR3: CASSPASGGAPSNEQFF

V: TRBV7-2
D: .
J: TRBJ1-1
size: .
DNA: TGTGCCAGCAGCCATAGGGGCGTCACTGAAGCTTTCTTT
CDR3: CASSHRGVTEAFF

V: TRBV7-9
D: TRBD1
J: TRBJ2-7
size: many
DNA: TGTGCCAGCAGTCCGGGACAGGCTCGTTTCCACGAGCAGTACTTC
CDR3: CASSPGQARFHEQYF

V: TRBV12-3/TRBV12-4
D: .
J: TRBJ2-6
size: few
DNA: TGTGCCAGCTGTCGATGCTCTGGGGCCAACGTCCTGACTTTC
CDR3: CASCRCSGANVLTF

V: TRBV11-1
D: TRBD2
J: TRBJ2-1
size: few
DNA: TGTGCCAGCAGCTTAGAGGCGGGGGACTACAATGAGCAGTTCTTC
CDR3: CASSLEAGDYNEQFF

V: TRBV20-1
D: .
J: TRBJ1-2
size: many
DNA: TGCAGTGCTAGAGATGTTATGGGGGTCTATGGCTACACCTTC
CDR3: CSARDVMGVYGYTF

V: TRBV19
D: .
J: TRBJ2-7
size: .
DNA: TGTGCCAGTACGGAAACAGGAGCCTCCTACGAGCAGTACTTC
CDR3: CASTETGASYEQYF